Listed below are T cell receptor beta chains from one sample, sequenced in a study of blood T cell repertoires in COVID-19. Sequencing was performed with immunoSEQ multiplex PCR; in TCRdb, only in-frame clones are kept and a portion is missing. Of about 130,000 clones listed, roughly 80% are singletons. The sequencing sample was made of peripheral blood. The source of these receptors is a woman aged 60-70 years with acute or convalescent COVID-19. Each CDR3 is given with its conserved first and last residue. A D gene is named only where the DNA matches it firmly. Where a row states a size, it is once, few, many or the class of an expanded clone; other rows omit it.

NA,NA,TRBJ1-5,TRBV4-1,CASSQGTDYWQPQHF,TGCGCCAGCAGCCAAGGGACAGATTATTGGCAGCCCCAGCATTTT
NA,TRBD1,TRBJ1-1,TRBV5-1,CASSLGDRGTEAFF,TGCGCCAGCAGCTTGGGGGACAGGGGGACTGAAGCTTTCTTT
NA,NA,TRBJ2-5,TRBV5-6,CASSHGSDLYQETQYF,TGTGCCAGCAGCCACGGGTCGGATCTGTACCAAGAGACCCAGTACTTC
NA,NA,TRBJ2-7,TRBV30,CAWSGQSWREQYF,TGTGCCTGGAGTGGACAATCTTGGCGCGAGCAGTACTTC
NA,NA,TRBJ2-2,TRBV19,CASSFGTNTGELFF,TGTGCCAGTAGTTTCGGGACAAACACCGGGGAGCTGTTTTTT
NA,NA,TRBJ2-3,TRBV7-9,CASSLASGRGRDTQYF,TGTGCCAGCAGCTTAGCTAGCGGACGGGGTAGAGATACGCAGTATTTT
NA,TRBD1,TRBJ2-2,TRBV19,CASSNRDRVGTGELFF,TGTGCCAGTAGTAACCGGGACAGGGTGGGCACCGGGGAGCTGTTTTTT
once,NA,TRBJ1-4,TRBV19,CASSIAPRDGSKLFF,TGTGCCAGTAGTATAGCTCCCAGGGATGGGTCGAAACTGTTTTTT
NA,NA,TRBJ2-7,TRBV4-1,CASSPGRNSYEQYF,TGCGCCAGCAGCCCAGGCAGAAACTCCTACGAGCAGTACTTC
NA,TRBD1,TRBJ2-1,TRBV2,CASTFPDRGNEQFF,TGTGCCAGCACTTTCCCCGACAGGGGAAATGAGCAGTTCTTC
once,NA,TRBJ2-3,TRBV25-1,CASSLDSSSTDTQYF,TGTGCCAGCAGTCTGGACTCCTCTAGCACAGATACGCAGTATTTT
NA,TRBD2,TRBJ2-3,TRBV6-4,CASSPGLAGKDTQYF,TGTGCCAGCAGCCCAGGACTAGCGGGGAAAGATACGCAGTATTTT
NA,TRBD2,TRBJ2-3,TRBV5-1,CASSGGLAPVTDTQYF,TGCGCCAGCAGCGGGGGACTAGCCCCCGTCACAGATACGCAGTATTTT
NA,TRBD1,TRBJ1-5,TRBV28,CATIENDRGGNSNQPQHF,TGTGCCACCATCGAGAATGACAGGGGAGGGAATAGCAATCAGCCCCAGCATTTT
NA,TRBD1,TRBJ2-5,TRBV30,CAWRNRDRGLETQYF,TGTGCCTGGAGGAATAGGGACAGGGGGCTAGAGACCCAGTACTTC
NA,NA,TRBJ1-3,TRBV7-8,CASSLVSGAGNTIYF,TGTGCCAGCAGCTTAGTTTCCGGGGCTGGAAACACCATATATTTT
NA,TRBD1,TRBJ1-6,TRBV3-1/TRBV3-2,CASSLTQYSDGGQGLAALHF,TGTGCCAGCAGCCTTACTCAGTATTCGGACGGGGGACAGGGGCTAGCAGCCCTCCACTTT
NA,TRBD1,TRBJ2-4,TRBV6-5,CASSPGQGVNIQYF,TGTGCCAGCAGTCCTGGACAGGGGGTGAACATTCAGTACTTC
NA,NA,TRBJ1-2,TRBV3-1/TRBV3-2,CASSQGLVTDDFYGYTF,TGTGCCAGCAGCCAAGGGCTCGTGACAGATGACTTCTATGGCTACACCTTC
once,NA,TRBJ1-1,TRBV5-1,CASSRLEDTEAFF,TGCGCCAGCAGCCGTCTAGAAGACACTGAAGCTTTCTTT
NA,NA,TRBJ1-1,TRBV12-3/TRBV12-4,CASSYRVGTEAFF,TGTGCCAGCAGTTACAGGGTTGGTACTGAAGCTTTCTTT
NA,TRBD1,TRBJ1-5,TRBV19,CASSITGGNQPQHF,TGTGCCAGTAGCATAACAGGGGGCAATCAGCCCCAGCATTTT
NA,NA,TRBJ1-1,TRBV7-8,CASSARGIEAFF,TGTGCCAGCAGCGCCAGGGGAATTGAAGCTTTCTTT
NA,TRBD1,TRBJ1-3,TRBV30,CAWRLQGPRSGNTIYF,TGTGCCTGGAGACTACAGGGGCCCCGCTCTGGAAACACCATATATTTT
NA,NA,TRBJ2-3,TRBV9,CASSVDGRGASGTQYF,TGTGCCAGCAGCGTAGATGGCCGGGGGGCGTCGGGTACGCAGTATTTT
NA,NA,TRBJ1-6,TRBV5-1,CASSFVEQEKRALHF,TGCGCCAGCAGCTTCGTTGAGCAGGAAAAAAGAGCCCTCCACTTT
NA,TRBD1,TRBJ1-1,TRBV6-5,CASSYGRGRRTEAFF,TGTGCCAGCAGTTACGGCAGGGGGCGTCGTACTGAAGCTTTCTTT
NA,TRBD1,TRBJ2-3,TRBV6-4,CASSEGQGTDTQYF,TGTGCCAGCAGTGAGGGACAGGGTACAGATACGCAGTATTTT
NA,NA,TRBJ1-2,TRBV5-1,CASSISDYGYTF,TGCGCCAGCAGTATTTCCGACTATGGCTACACCTTC
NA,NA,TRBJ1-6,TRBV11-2,CASSFRPTGTNSPLHF,TGTGCCAGCAGCTTCCGACCCACAGGGACTAATTCACCCCTCCACTTT
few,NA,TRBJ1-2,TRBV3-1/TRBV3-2,CASSSSRGGGYTF,TGTGCCAGCAGCTCAAGTCGGGGTGGAGGCTACACCTTC
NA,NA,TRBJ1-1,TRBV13,CASSTLQGTEAFF,TGTGCCAGCAGCACCCTCCAGGGGACTGAAGCTTTCTTT
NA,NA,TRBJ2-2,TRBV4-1,CASSQDQGKATGNTGELFF,TGCGCCAGCAGCCAAGATCAGGGTAAGGCGACAGGGAACACCGGGGAGCTGTTTTTT
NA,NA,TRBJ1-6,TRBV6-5,CASSSNRDSPLHF,TGTGCCAGCAGTTCGAACAGGGATTCACCCCTCCACTTT
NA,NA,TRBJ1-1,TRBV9,CASSADGRLAFF,TGTGCCAGCAGCGCGGATGGGAGATTGGCTTTCTTT
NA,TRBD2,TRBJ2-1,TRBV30,CAWSLAGMWEQFF,TGTGCCTGGTCGCTAGCGGGGATGTGGGAGCAGTTCTTC
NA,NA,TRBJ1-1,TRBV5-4,CASSPDRHTEAFF,TGTGCCAGCAGCCCTGACAGGCACACTGAAGCTTTCTTT
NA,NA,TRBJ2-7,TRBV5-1,CASSPGSPGDEQYF,TGCGCCAGCAGCCCAGGGTCTCCTGGGGACGAGCAGTACTTC
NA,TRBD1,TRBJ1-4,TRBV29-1,CSVAGQGLATLFF,TGCAGCGTTGCCGGACAGGGATTGGCAACACTGTTTTTT
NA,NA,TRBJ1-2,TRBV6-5,CASSYGAANYGYTF,TGTGCCAGCAGTTACGGGGCAGCCAACTATGGCTACACCTTC